A selection of T cell receptor beta chains follows, all from one sample in a study of immune evolution from preneoplasia to lung adenocarcinoma. The table came from immunoSEQ multiplex PCR; TCRdb's copy has only in-frame clones and leaves some out. Here the sample spans around 9,100 clones, more than 80% being singletons. The specimen sequenced was FFPE lung adenocarcinoma in situ tissue. These receptors originate from a person in their 70s with lung adenocarcinoma. CDR3s include the opening cysteine and the closing phenylalanine or tryptophan. D genes are given only for firm matches. Size values are once, few and many counts, or a class for expanded clones, and some rows have none.

D gene | J gene | V gene | clone size | CDR3 DNA | CDR3 protein
- | TRBJ1-1 | TRBV6-1 | - | TGTGCCAGCGGTCGGACAGAGAACACTGAAGCTTTCTTT | CASGRTENTEAFF
TRBD2 | TRBJ2-5 | TRBV28 | - | TGTGCCAGCAGTTTAGGACTAGCGGGAGGTGGGGAGACCCAGTACTTC | CASSLGLAGGGETQYF
TRBD2 | TRBJ2-3 | TRBV6-4 | - | TGTGCCAGCAGTGCTAGCGGGAGCACAGATACGCAGTATTTT | CASSASGSTDTQYF
- | TRBJ2-7 | TRBV7-9 | - | TGTGCCAGCACCACGACAGGGAGGGTGTACGAGCAGTACTTC | CASTTTGRVYEQYF
TRBD1 | TRBJ1-5 | TRBV18 | - | TGTGCCAGCTCCCCGACAGGGGAAAGGAATCAGCCCCAGCATTTT | CASSPTGERNQPQHF
- | TRBJ2-1 | TRBV7-9 | - | TGTGCCAGCAGCTTAGTGGCGGGAAGCTCCTACAATGAGCAGTTCTTC | CASSLVAGSSYNEQFF
- | TRBJ2-2 | TRBV28 | few | TGTGCCAGCAGTTTAGTCGACTACACCGGGGAGCTGTTTTTT | CASSLVDYTGELFF
- | TRBJ1-1 | TRBV10-3 | - | TGTGCCATCACCCAAGGGGGGATGAACACTGAAGCTTTCTTT | CAITQGGMNTEAFF
- | TRBJ2-7 | TRBV28 | - | TGTGCCAGCAGTTTATGGAATTACGAGCAGTACTTC | CASSLWNYEQYF
TRBD1 | TRBJ2-7 | TRBV5-1 | - | TGCGCCAGCAGCTTGTCGGGACAGACCTACGAGCAGTACTTC | CASSLSGQTYEQYF
TRBD1 | TRBJ2-7 | TRBV7-2 | - | TGTGCCAGCAGCTTAGTCGGGACAGGGATCGAGCAGTACTTC | CASSLVGTGIEQYF
TRBD1 | TRBJ2-3 | TRBV7-9 | - | TGTGCCAGCAGCCATCGGTACCTTACAGGGGGCGCAGATACGCAGTATTTT | CASSHRYLTGGADTQYF
- | TRBJ2-1 | TRBV6-1 | - | TGTGCCAGCAGTGGCGGTGCTGGAGGCAATGAGCAGTTCTTC | CASSGGAGGNEQFF
TRBD1 | TRBJ1-3 | TRBV7-6 | - | TGTGCCAGCAGCTACAGGGGGTTACTCTCTGGAAACACCATATATTTT | CASSYRGLLSGNTIYF
- | TRBJ1-5 | TRBV5-4 | few | TGTGCCAGCAGCTTGGAGGGGAGCAATCAGCCCCAGCATTTT | CASSLEGSNQPQHF
TRBD2 | TRBJ2-5 | TRBV7-2 | - | TGTGCCAGCAGCCAAGGACTAGCGGGGGGCCAAGAGACCCAGTACTTC | CASSQGLAGGQETQYF
- | TRBJ1-1 | TRBV30 | - | TGTGCCTGGAGCCATGAGCCTACATCCCGGGGGGCTGAAGCTTTCTTT | CAWSHEPTSRGAEAFF
TRBD1 | TRBJ1-2 | TRBV5-1 | - | TGCGCCAGCAGCTGGGGGCCCCAGGGGGTGGTCTATGGCTACACCTTC | CASSWGPQGVVYGYTF
- | TRBJ2-5 | TRBV5-4 | - | TGTGCCAGCAGTGGACAGCCCGGAGGAGAGACCCAGTACTTC | CASSGQPGGETQYF
- | TRBJ2-5 | TRBV18 | - | TGTGCCAGCTCACCAGTTCTAGAGACCCAGTACTTC | CASSPVLETQYF
- | TRBJ2-1 | TRBV7-8 | - | TGTGCCAGCAGCTTACGGGCGTCCTACAATGAGCAGTTCTTC | CASSLRASYNEQFF
- | TRBJ2-3 | TRBV29-1 | - | TGCAGCGCTGACAGAAGAAAAGATACGCAGTATTTT | CSADRRKDTQYF
TRBD1 | TRBJ1-4 | TRBV19 | once | TGTGCCAGTAGTACTTACGGGACAGCTAATGAAAAACTGTTTTTT | CASSTYGTANEKLFF
TRBD1 | TRBJ1-5 | TRBV19 | - | TGTGCCAGTACCCAGACAGGGGGTCAGCCCCAGCATTTT | CASTQTGGQPQHF
TRBD1 | TRBJ1-3 | TRBV11-2 | - | TGTGCCAGCAGCCCAGGGACAGGAGTAAACACCATATATTTT | CASSPGTGVNTIYF
- | TRBJ1-1 | TRBV19 | once | TGTGCCAGTAGTATAGACGGAGGGGCCGCAACTTTCTTT | CASSIDGGAATFF
TRBD2 | TRBJ2-1 | TRBV6-4 | - | TGTGCCACTTCATTAGCGGGGGGGCCTGATGAGCAGTTCTTC | CATSLAGGPDEQFF
- | TRBJ1-5 | TRBV10-3 | - | TGTGCCATCAGTGAATCAGGGGATCAGCCCCAGCATTTT | CAISESGDQPQHF
- | TRBJ1-4 | TRBV5-1 | - | TGCGCCAGCAGCTTGGGCCTAAGGGATGAAAAACTGTTTTTT | CASSLGLRDEKLFF
TRBD1 | TRBJ2-2 | TRBV18 | - | TGTGCCAGCTCCCAGGGGACAGGCAACACCGGGGAGCTGTTTTTT | CASSQGTGNTGELFF
- | TRBJ1-2 | TRBV27 | - | TGTGCCAGCAGTTTGGGAGGGAACTATGGCTACACCTTC | CASSLGGNYGYTF
TRBD1 | TRBJ1-2 | TRBV6-4 | - | TGTGCCAGCAGTACCGGGACAGGGGGAGGCTACACCTTC | CASSTGTGGGYTF
- | TRBJ1-1 | TRBV29-1 | - | TGCAGCGTTGAAGAAATGGAGAACACTGAAGCTTTCTTT | CSVEEMENTEAFF
- | TRBJ1-2 | TRBV27 | - | TGTGCCAGCAGTGCCACCAACAGGGCCCGCTACACCTTC | CASSATNRARYTF
TRBD1 | TRBJ2-3 | TRBV5-1 | - | TGCGCCAGCAGCTTACCGGGACAGGGGCAAGATACGCAGTATTTT | CASSLPGQGQDTQYF
- | TRBJ2-5 | TRBV4-2 | - | TGTGCCAGCAGCCGATCACAGGGTCCGTCTGAGACCCAGTACTTC | CASSRSQGPSETQYF
TRBD1 | TRBJ2-3 | TRBV7-3 | few | TGTGCCAGCAGCTTGACAGGGGGCACAGATACGCAGTATTTT | CASSLTGGTDTQYF
TRBD2 | TRBJ2-5 | TRBV18 | - | TGTGCCAGCTCAGCGACTAGCGGGGGGATCCAAGAGACCCAGTACTTC | CASSATSGGIQETQYF
- | TRBJ2-7 | TRBV7-6 | - | TGTGCCGTCAGGACTCAGGACGGGCCTACCTACGAGCAGTACTTC | CAVRTQDGPTYEQYF
TRBD1 | TRBJ1-3 | TRBV11-3 | - | TGTGCCAGCAGCATACAGGGGGCGCCTGGAAACACCATATATTTT | CASSIQGAPGNTIYF
- | TRBJ1-1 | TRBV5-1 | - | TGCGCCAGCAGCACTACGGGAGGGGCAATGGATAAAGCTTTCTTT | CASSTTGGAMDKAFF
- | TRBJ2-3 | TRBV2 | - | TGTGCCAGCAGTGGAATCGATACGCAGTATTTT | CASSGIDTQYF
- | TRBJ2-7 | TRBV14 | - | TGTGCCAGCAGCCAAAATGGGTACAGGAACTACGAGCAGTACTTC | CASSQNGYRNYEQYF